These 7 T cell receptor beta chains came from one sample sequenced in a study of T cell responses to AZD1222 COVID-19 vaccine (dated by TCRdb to 2020 to 2022). To prepare the library, the immunoSEQ multiplex PCR assay was applied. As stored in TCRdb, this immuneACCESS dataset retains in-frame rearrangements with V and J assigned. A fraction of the clones does not appear; measured against another copy, unresolved V genes explain less than half of the discrepancy, and the remainder lacks a known reason. This sample is represented by 130,000 to 150,000 clones; approximately 89% of them were singletons. Less than 15% of the sample is in the top ten clones. The sample's time point label, decoded: baseline before first vaccination. The sequenced sample was peripheral blood, obtained on day 0 of AZD1222 vaccination. The receptors shown here come from an adult in good health.

V usage is TRBV11-2 and J usage is TRBJ1-6, with D perhaps matching TRBD1 (6 bases). V lost 5 bases, J lost 7 bases, and 18 bases lay in between. This CDR3 spans 16 amino acids. Looked up from germline, CDR1 is SGHAT and CDR2 is FQNNGV. The CDR3 DNA sequence: TGTGCCAGCAGCCGGGGCGGCCAGGGGTTGAATTCACCCCTCCACTTT. Residues: CASSRGGQGLNSPLHF.

The chain carries TRBV12-3 or TRBV12-4 and TRBJ1-4; no reliable D call. The V end was cut by 2 bases, the J end by 11 bases, with 9 bases between. This CDR3 comprises 12 residues. The CDR3 loop reads CASSLSQQKLFF. The CDR3 nucleotides are TGTGCCAGCAGTTTAAGCCAGCAGAAACTGTTTTTT.

This clone was detected a few times. The rearrangement joins TRBV28 to TRBJ1-2; D ambiguous. The CDR3 runs to 13 residues. V was cut by 2 bases and J by 8 bases, with 12 bases left in between. From germline, CDR1 is MDHEN and CDR2 SYDVKM. The CDR3 protein is CASSLGREGGYTF. The DNA for the CDR3 is TGTGCCAGCAGTTTAGGTAGGGAAGGGGGCTACACCTTC.

The rearrangement links TRBV6-5 to TRBJ1-1; D remains unclear. This CDR3 comprises 15 residues. The V end lost 0 bases, the J end lost 1 base, and 9 bases lay between the germline ends. Germline V gene data show CDR1 as MNHEY and CDR2 as SVGAGI. CDR3 sequence: CASSYSITENTEAFF. In nucleotides, the CDR3 is TGTGCCAGCAGTTACTCGATAACAGAGAACACTGAAGCTTTCTTT.

The genes are TRBV24-1 and TRBJ2-7; tentative D call: TRBD2 (6 bases). V was shortened by 3 bases and J by 6 bases, with 11 bases between the two germline ends. Germline values: CDR1 KGHDR, CDR2 SFDVKD. The CDR3 has 13 residues. The CDR3 DNA sequence: TGTGCCACCAGTGATGGGACTCCCTTCGAGCAGTACTTC. Its translation is CATSDGTPFEQYF.

This chain joins TRBV19 and TRBJ2-5, with TRBD1 matching 10 bases. Germline V CDR1 and CDR2: LNHDA, SQIVND (reference sequence). This CDR3 is 16 amino acids long. After removal of 4 bases from V and 4 bases from J, the junction contained 9 bases not matched to a gene. CDR3 coding DNA: TGTGCCAGTAGTACCGCCCTTAGACAGGGGGCAGAGACCCAGTACTTC. As protein: CASSTALRQGAETQYF. The full variable domain, its missing parts supplied by reference TRBV19 and TRBJ2-5, is DGGITQSPKYLFRKEGQNVTLSCEQNLNHDAMYWYRQDPGQGLRLIYYSQIVNDFQKGDIAEGYSVSREKKESFPLTVTSAQKNPTAFYLCASSTALRQGAETQYFGPGTRLLVL.

The rearrangement uses TRBV11-3 and TRBJ2-3; 7 nucleotides line up with TRBD2. This CDR3 has 15 amino acids. Looked up from germline, CDR1 is SGHNT and CDR2 is YENEEA. Trimming at V came to 5 bases and at J to 5 bases, leaving 10 bases not matched to a gene. As DNA, the CDR3 is TGTGCCAGCAGCCAGGCGGGAGTGGGTTTAGATACGCAGTATTTT. Its protein product is CASSQAGVGLDTQYF.